This T cell receptor (beta chain) was recorded in a study of T cell responses to AZD1222 COVID-19 vaccine. Only in-frame clones appear in the TCRdb table, and some are missing; sequencing was by immunoSEQ multiplex PCR. The sample contains 150,000 to 200,000 clones, roughly nine tenths of which appear only once. The starting material was peripheral blood, obtained 28 days after the second AZD1222 dose. This clonotype was sampled from an adult who received the AZD1222 COVID-19 vaccine.

DNA for the CDR3: TGTGCCAGCAGCTTGGGAGGCTTTACCTACGAGCAGTACTTC. Its translation: CASSLGGFTYEQYF. V gene TRBV5-5 combines with J gene TRBJ2-7; D remains unclear. The CDR3 length is 14 residues. Germline V gene sequence: CDR1 SGHKS, CDR2 YYEKEE (reference sequence). Trimming took off 0 bases at V and 2 bases at J, with 9 bases between the two ends.